One T cell receptor (beta chain) is described in this entry. What it binds is unknown. This record comes from a study of OX40 agonist ivuxolimab in advanced cancers. About the research overall: Of mixed ages from about 20 to 80 and averaging roughly 60 years, the group was around 78% male.

Study outcomes and limitations: Doses of 0.1 to 3.0 mg/kg were accompanied by clonal expansion of CD4+ and CD8+ blood T cells by week 6. Partial responders receiving 0.1-3.0 mg/kg showed among the lowest clonal expansion.

TCRdb's table, derived via immunoSEQ multiplex PCR, lists solely in-frame clones and lacks some. The sample yields 72,000 or so clones, 80% to 90% seen once. This CDR3 spans 13 amino acids. V lost 5 bases and J 4 bases, leaving 11 bases between the germline ends. In germline, CDR1 is SGHTA, CDR2 FQGNSA. The sequenced sample was CD4+ or CD8+ T cells sorted from blood, obtained in a trial of the OX40 agonist ivuxolimab. The sequence was obtained from an adult with an advanced solid tumor such as melanoma, head and neck, liver or kidney cancer. V gene TRBV7-2 combines with J gene TRBJ1-1; tentative D call: TRBD1 (6 bases). In DNA form, the CDR3 reads TGTGCCAGCAGCCCCGTAGGGGGCACTGAAGCTTTCTTT. It is translated as CASSPVGGTEAFF.